A selection of T cell receptor beta chains follows, all from one sample in a study of cytomegalovirus exposure and HLA in healthy donors. TCRdb keeps only in-frame clones here, not all; method: immunoSEQ multiplex PCR. The sample contains about 150,000 clones, 75% of which appear only once. Material: PBMCs. The receptors come from a man aged 30-40 years in good health and CMV-seronegative. Each CDR3 is given with its conserved first and last residue. The order of the fields is J gene, D gene, clone size, V gene, CDR3 DNA, CDR3 protein. The D gene is left open where the match is weak. Size tells how often a clone was seen (once, few, many) or the class of an expanded clone, and some rows leave it out.

>TRBJ2-5|.|.|TRBV7-9
TGTGCCAGCAGCGCCCCAGGGTACCAAGAGACCCAGTACTTC
CASSAPGYQETQYF
>TRBJ2-7|.|.|TRBV6-5
TGTGCCTCCCAGGGTAGTAGAGACGAGCAGTACTTC
CASQGSRDEQYF
>TRBJ2-5|TRBD2|.|TRBV29-1
TGCAGCGTTGCGTTGGCTAGCGGGTCGTGGGGGACCCAGTACTTC
CSVALASGSWGTQYF
>TRBJ2-1|.|.|TRBV7-2
TGTGCCAGCAGCACCCGGGTGGGGGGCTCCTACAATGAGCAGTTCTTC
CASSTRVGGSYNEQFF
>TRBJ2-3|.|.|TRBV25-1
TGTGCCAGCAGTGTAGACACCTTCACAGATACGCAGTATTTT
CASSVDTFTDTQYF
>TRBJ1-5|TRBD1|.|TRBV2
TGTGCCAGCAGTGCCGGACAGGCGCACAATCAGCCCCAGCATTTT
CASSAGQAHNQPQHF
>TRBJ2-5|TRBD2|.|TRBV5-1
TGCGCCAGCAGCTTGGGGCAGTCAGCGGGAGAGGAGACCCAGTACTTC
CASSLGQSAGEETQYF
>TRBJ2-7|.|.|TRBV27
TGTGCCAGCAGTTTATACGGGACGGGACTCTCCTACGAGCAGTACTTC
CASSLYGTGLSYEQYF
>TRBJ2-1|TRBD1|few|TRBV27
TGTGCCAGCAGTTTAAGGCAGGGGGCCGGATATGAGCAGTTCTTC
CASSLRQGAGYEQFF
>TRBJ1-4|.|.|TRBV30
TGTGCCTGGAGTGTACTTGATGAAAAACTGTTTTTT
CAWSVLDEKLFF
>TRBJ2-7|TRBD2|.|TRBV6-6
TGTGCCAGCAGTCATGGGACTAGCGGTCCCTACGAGCAGTACTTC
CASSHGTSGPYEQYF
>TRBJ1-1|.|.|TRBV7-8
TGTGCCAGCAGCCCTACAGGGAGGGACACTGAAGCTTTCTTT
CASSPTGRDTEAFF
>TRBJ2-1|TRBD1|.|TRBV2
TGTGCCAGCAGAAGGGGGCTAGCAGGTAATGAGCAGTTCTTC
CASRRGLAGNEQFF
>TRBJ2-1|TRBD2|once|TRBV5-1
TGCGCCAGCAGCTACCTAGCGGGATCCTACAATGAGCAGTTCTTC
CASSYLAGSYNEQFF
>TRBJ2-1|.|once|TRBV28
TGTGCCAGCAAGGGAGCGGGCTCTGACAATGAGCAGTTCTTC
CASKGAGSDNEQFF
>TRBJ2-1|TRBD2|few|TRBV10-1
TGCGCCAGCAGCCGAGGACTAGAGGGACGGAGCGAGCAGTTCTTC
CASSRGLEGRSEQFF
>TRBJ2-1|TRBD2|.|TRBV6-5
TGTGCCAGCAGTCTTAGCGGGAGGGGAACAAATGAGCAGTTCTTC
CASSLSGRGTNEQFF
>TRBJ1-6|TRBD1|.|TRBV7-8
TGTGCCAGCAGCTTAGGGCAGGGGGCATCCTATAATTCACCCCTCCACTTT
CASSLGQGASYNSPLHF
>TRBJ1-1|.|.|TRBV28
TGTGCCAGCAGCTCGCTGACAGGACTTGAAGCTTTCTTT
CASSSLTGLEAFF
>TRBJ1-4|TRBD1|.|TRBV4-2
TGTGCCAGCAGCCTCGGACAGGCAACTAATGAAAAACTGTTTTTT
CASSLGQATNEKLFF
>TRBJ1-1|.|.|TRBV27
TGTGCCAGCAGTTCCCGGGAGGGGCAGCGAGCTTTCTTT
CASSSREGQRAFF
>TRBJ2-1|TRBD2|.|TRBV28
TGTGCCAGCAGCTCTATAACTAGCGGGAGGAAGTATGAGCAGTTCTTC
CASSSITSGRKYEQFF
>TRBJ2-2|TRBD1|.|TRBV28
TGTGCCAGCAGCTCCCCGGGACAGGGAATCGGGGAGCTGTTTTTT
CASSSPGQGIGELFF
>TRBJ1-5|TRBD1|.|TRBV28
TGTGCCAGCAGTTTAGGGGGACAGGGGGCTGCTCAGCCCCAGCATTTT
CASSLGGQGAAQPQHF
>TRBJ1-4|.|.|TRBV10-3
TGTGCCATCAGATCAGTTGCAACTAATGAAAAACTGTTTTTT
CAIRSVATNEKLFF
>TRBJ2-3|TRBD2|.|TRBV9
TGTGCCAGCAGCGTTGGGAGCGGGGACGGAACAGATACGCAGTATTTT
CASSVGSGDGTDTQYF
>TRBJ2-2|.|few|TRBV30
TGTGCCTGGAGTACAACCACCGGGGAGCTGTTTTTT
CAWSTTTGELFF
>TRBJ1-2|TRBD1|.|TRBV6-5
TGTGCCAGCAGATCCGGGACAGGGAATGGCTACACCTTC
CASRSGTGNGYTF
>TRBJ1-6|.|.|TRBV28
TGTGCCAGCAGTTTGACGGGGAACTATAATTCACCCCTCCACTTT
CASSLTGNYNSPLHF
>TRBJ2-6|.|few|TRBV5-1
TGCGCCAGCAGCTTCGGGGGGCCTGGGGCCAACGTCCTGACTTTC
CASSFGGPGANVLTF
>TRBJ1-4|.|.|TRBV27
TGTGCCAGCAGTTGGCAATTTAATGAAAAACTGTTTTTT
CASSWQFNEKLFF
>TRBJ2-7|.|.|TRBV27
TGTGCCAGCAGTCTAGAGGATGGATACGAGCAGTACTTC
CASSLEDGYEQYF